The rows below give T cell receptor beta chains drawn from one sample of a study of CD8 T cells in ankylosing spondylitis. One entry per CDR3 protein, called by TCRdb with MiXCR from the 5' RACE reads. The table lists about 260,000 distinct CDR3 sequences, roughly 20% of them singletons, with roughly 7.4% in the top ten. The source material was blood, either unsorted or a sorted T cell fraction (not recorded which). The receptors here all came from a male donor with ankylosing spondylitis or in good health (not recorded which). The CDR3 runs from the conserved cysteine through the conserved F or W. The D gene is left open where the match is weak. Some rows mark clone size as missing; the rest say once, few, many or name a class of expanded clone.

d_call	j_call	clone_size	v_call	cdr3_aa	cdr3_nt
.	TRBJ2-2	.	TRBV6-6	CASSQTSGELFF	TGTGCCAGCAGTCAGACGTCCGGGGAGCTGTTTTTT
TRBD1	TRBJ1-2	.	TRBV20-1	CSAIDGQGDRGYTF	TGCAGTGCGATAGATGGGCAGGGGGATCGTGGCTACACCTTC
TRBD1	TRBJ2-3	.	TRBV12-3/TRBV12-4	CASSRDSGTDTQYF	TGTGCCAGCAGTCGGGACAGTGGGACAGATACGCAGTATTTT
.	TRBJ2-3	.	TRBV10-3	CAISESEGLADTQYF	TGTGCCATCAGTGAGTCGGAGGGGCTGGCAGATACGCAGTATTTT
.	TRBJ1-2	.	TRBV3-1	CASSQDYGLSPTNYGYTF	TGTGCCAGCAGCCAAGATTACGGCCTGAGTCCGACTAACTATGGCTACACCTTC
.	TRBJ2-3	.	TRBV5-4	CASSSAGGSTDTQYF	TGTGCCAGCAGCTCGGCGGGCGGGAGCACAGATACGCAGTATTTT
TRBD2	TRBJ2-5	.	TRBV7-3	CASSPGSGGRYQETQYF	TGTGCCAGCAGCCCAGGCAGCGGGGGGCGGTACCAAGAGACCCAGTACTTC
.	TRBJ2-3	once	TRBV29-1	CSVGAGWATDTQYF	TGCAGCGTTGGGGCAGGGTGGGCCACAGATACGCAGTATTTT
.	TRBJ1-1	.	TRBV12-3/TRBV12-4	CASGLTVTEAFF	TGTGCCAGCGGCTTGACAGTAACTGAAGCTTTCTTT
.	TRBJ2-2	few	TRBV6-5	CASSYSRVTGELFF	TGTGCCAGCAGTTACTCGAGGGTCACCGGGGAGCTGTTTTTT
.	TRBJ1-1	few	TRBV6-1	CASSEGGRTSEAFF	TGTGCCAGCAGCGAAGGGGGACGAACATCTGAAGCTTTCTTT
TRBD2	TRBJ2-3	few	TRBV12-3/TRBV12-4	CASSFRTSADTQYF	TGTGCCAGCAGTTTTAGAACTAGCGCAGATACGCAGTATTTT
.	TRBJ1-5	.	TRBV20-1	CSAPPQGQNQPQHF	TGCAGTGCCCCCCCACAGGGACAAAATCAGCCCCAGCATTTT
.	TRBJ2-2	few	TRBV29-1	CSVAGEANTGELFF	TGCAGCGTTGCTGGGGAGGCGAACACCGGGGAGCTGTTTTTT
TRBD1	TRBJ1-4	.	TRBV3-1	CASRSGQGEKLFF	TGTGCCAGCAGAAGCGGACAGGGAGAAAAACTGTTTTTT
.	TRBJ2-2	.	TRBV6-1	CASRATGTHTGELFF	TGTGCCAGCAGGGCAACCGGGACTCACACCGGGGAGCTGTTTTTT
.	TRBJ2-1	once	TRBV20-1	CSARAENFRSYNEQFF	TGCAGTGCTAGAGCAGAGAACTTCAGGTCGTACAATGAGCAGTTCTTC
.	TRBJ2-2	.	TRBV12-3/TRBV12-4	CASSPRWTTGELFF	TGTGCCAGCAGTCCCCGATGGACCACCGGGGAGCTGTTTTTT